These 19 T cell receptor beta chains originate from one sample sequenced in a study of T cell repertoires in ileal Crohn's disease. Assay: immunoSEQ multiplex PCR; the TCRdb copy retains only in-frame clones and omits some. Of more than 5,500 clones in the sample, over 70% are singletons; the top ten hold about an eighth. Source material: ileal tissue. All receptors derive from an adult with Crohn's disease.

This clone was counted only a few times. The chain employs TRBV6-1 and TRBJ1-3, with D hard to call. The CDR3 is made up of 12 amino acids. V dropped 11 bases and J dropped 0 bases, with 8 bases sitting between them. Per the germline V gene, CDR1 is MNHNS and CDR2 is SASEGT. The CDR3: CAAIYSGNTIYF. CDR3 sequence (DNA): TGTGCCGCGATATACTCTGGAAACACCATATATTTT.

V is TRBV6-1 and J is TRBJ1-6; maybe TRBD1 (6 bases). CDR3 length: 13 residues. From germline, CDR1 is MNHNS and CDR2 SASEGT. With 6 bases removed from V and 10 bases from J, the gap between germline ends came to 13 bases. This CDR3 is CASRDRTLSPLHF. Here the CDR3 DNA reads TGTGCCAGCAGAGACAGGACTTTGTCACCCCTCCACTTT.

This clone is large by share. The chain uses TRBV5-1 and TRBJ2-7; D unclear. The V end was cut by 4 bases, the J end by 2 bases, with 16 bases between. Germline lookup yields CDR1 SGHRS and CDR2 YFSETQ. The CDR3 length is 15 residues. CDR3 coding DNA: TGCGCCAGCAGCACCTCCGGTTTAGCCGCCTACGAGCAGTACTTC. It is translated as CASSTSGLAAYEQYF. The full variable domain, rest sourced from reference TRBV5-1 and TRBJ2-7, is KAGVTQTPRYLIKTRGQQVTLSCSPISGHRSVSWYQQTPGQGLQFLFEYFSETQRNKGNFPGRFSGRQFSNSRSEMNVSTLELGDSALYLCASSTSGLAAYEQYFGPGTRLTVT.

The J gene is TRBJ2-1, the V gene TRBV6-5; a possible D gene is TRBD2 (5 bases). V was cut by 5 bases and J by 3 bases, with 14 bases left in between. The CDR3 covers 15 residues. Germline lookup yields CDR1 MNHEY and CDR2 SVGAGI. The CDR3 nucleotides read TGTGCCAGCAGTCCCGAGGGAACATACTACAATGAGCAGTTCTTC. Translated, it gives CASSPEGTYYNEQFF.

This chain joins TRBV9 and TRBJ2-5, with D possibly TRBD2 on 5 matching bases. V was clipped by 0 bases and J by 5 bases, with 17 bases between them. From germline, CDR1 is SGDLS and CDR2 YYNGEE. The CDR3 spans 16 residues. The CDR3: CASSVAHSGSTETQYF. As DNA, the CDR3 is TGTGCCAGCAGCGTAGCCCATTCGGGGAGTACGGAGACCCAGTACTTC.

This clone appeared once. The sample holds other DNA sequences that translate to the same CDR3. The CDR3 loop reads CASSPGTGGYEQYF. The CDR3 DNA follows: TGTGCCAGCAGCCCCGGGACAGGGGGCTACGAGCAGTACTTC. The rearrangement uses TRBV5-4 and TRBJ2-7; 11 bases are a match to TRBD1. The germline V gene has CDR1 SGHNT and CDR2 YYREEE (reference sequence). The CDR3 spans 14 residues. V shed 4 bases, J shed 3 bases, and the junction held 3 bases outside the gene matches.

The chain has TRBV2 and TRBJ2-3, with 11 positions matching TRBD2. V dropped 4 bases and J dropped 7; count of bases not matched to a gene: 4. The CDR3 runs to 14 residues. CDR1 is SNHLY and CDR2 is FYNNEI in the germline V gene. The CDR3 bases are TGTGCCAGCAGTGCCTCTAGCGGGGGGAATACGCAGTATTTT. This sequence encodes CASSASSGGNTQYF.

J is TRBJ2-2 and V is TRBV5-1, with D perhaps TRBD2 (6 bases). This CDR3 comprises 16 residues. CDR1 and CDR2 from the germline V gene are SGHRS and YFSETQ. Trimming pared 1 base from V and 5 bases from J, leaving 15 bases between. CDR3 sequence: CASSLLGLAITGELFF. DNA for the CDR3: TGCGCCAGCAGCTTGTTAGGTCTAGCGATAACCGGGGAGCTGTTTTTT. Supplemented by reference TRBV5-1 and TRBJ2-2, the full variable domain reads KAGVTQTPRYLIKTRGQQVTLSCSPISGHRSVSWYQQTPGQGLQFLFEYFSETQRNKGNFPGRFSGRQFSNSRSEMNVSTLELGDSALYLCASSLLGLAITGELFFGEGSRLTVL.

This chain links TRBV7-9 with TRBJ2-7; 8 positions match TRBD1. Unmatched junction bases numbered 6, after V lost 5 bases and J lost 3 bases. Per the germline V gene, CDR1 is SEHNR and CDR2 is FQNEAQ (reference sequence). This CDR3 contains 14 residues. In DNA, the CDR3 is TGTGCCAGCAGCCACCGGGACAGGAACTACGAGCAGTACTTC. The encoded protein is CASSHRDRNYEQYF.

The gene calls are TRBV7-8 and TRBJ2-7; tentative D call: TRBD1 (6 bases). Trimming took off 5 bases at V and 2 bases at J, with 10 bases between the two ends. The CDR3 contains 13 residues. Germline values: CDR1 SGHVS, CDR2 FQNEAQ. For the CDR3, the DNA is TGTGCCAGCAGCCAAGGACAGACCTACGAGCAGTACTTC. Amino acid sequence: CASSQGQTYEQYF.

The chain employs TRBV9 and TRBJ2-3; TRBD1 matches at 7 bases. With V trimmed by 3 bases and J by 3 bases, 7 bases remained unmatched. The germline CDR1 and CDR2 sequences are SGDLS and YYNGEE. The CDR3 runs to 15 residues. DNA of the CDR3: TGTGCCAGCAGCGGAAGACAGGGTACGACAGATACGCAGTATTTT. It encodes CASSGRQGTTDTQYF.

The V and J genes are TRBV6-1 and TRBJ2-1, with 11 bases fitting TRBD2. The germline gives CDR1 MNHNS, CDR2 SASEGT. Trimming at V came to 3 bases and at J to 6 bases, leaving 4 bases not matched to a gene. The CDR3 totals 15 residues. Written as DNA, the CDR3 is TGTGCCAGCAGTGATTTTAGCGGGGGGGCCAATGAGCAGTTCTTC. This gives the protein CASSDFSGGANEQFF.

The chain links TRBV15 to TRBJ1-1; D is possibly TRBD1 (6 bases). The V gene lost 0 bases and the J gene lost 4 bases, with 9 bases spanning the gap. CDR1 is LNHNV, CDR2 YYDKDF, per germline (reference sequence). CDR3 length: 14 amino acids. The CDR3 region is CATSRDTGITEAFF. The DNA for the CDR3 is TGTGCCACCAGCAGAGATACAGGGATCACTGAAGCTTTCTTT.

The chain combines TRBV9 with TRBJ2-3; 8 bases line up with TRBD2. CDR1 and CDR2 (germline): SGDLS, YYNGEE. After removal of 0 bases from V and 5 bases from J, the junction contained 5 bases not matched to a gene. The CDR3 loop spans 15 amino acids. The CDR3 DNA reads as TGTGCCAGCAGCGTAGCGGGGGGGCCCCAAGATACGCAGTATTTT. It specifies CASSVAGGPQDTQYF.

This chain links TRBV5-1 with TRBJ2-5; TRBD1 agrees at 7 bases. The CDR3 contains 14 residues. V was pared by 1 base and J by 5 bases, with 5 bases of the junction left unmatched. CDR1 is SGHRS, CDR2 YFSETQ, per germline. CDR3: CASSLTGAGETQYF. The CDR3 DNA reads as TGCGCCAGCAGCTTGACAGGGGCAGGGGAGACCCAGTACTTC. Full variable domain (outside the CDR3, taken from reference TRBV5-1 and TRBJ2-5): KAGVTQTPRYLIKTRGQQVTLSCSPISGHRSVSWYQQTPGQGLQFLFEYFSETQRNKGNFPGRFSGRQFSNSRSEMNVSTLELGDSALYLCASSLTGAGETQYFGPGTRLLVL.

The chain joins TRBV10-3 to TRBJ2-6; TRBD1 is a possible D gene (6 bases). The V end was cut by 4 bases, the J end by 2 bases, with 6 bases between. The V gene's germline CDR1 is ENHRY and CDR2 SYGVKD. The CDR3 consists of 14 residues. CDR3 DNA: TGTGCCATCAGTGGGACAGCTGGGGCCAACGTCCTGACTTTC. Amino acids: CAISGTAGANVLTF.

The CDR3 here is CASSLVQGQPLEQYF. The CDR3 DNA follows: TGTGCCAGCAGCTTGGTGCAGGGACAACCCCTCGAGCAGTACTTC. The chain has TRBV5-4 and TRBJ2-7, with a possible D match to TRBD1 (6 bases). The CDR3 contains 15 residues. Trimming took off 0 bases at V and 6 bases at J, with 16 bases between the two ends. Germline V gene data show CDR1 as SGHNT and CDR2 as YYREEE (reference sequence).

V and J are TRBV19 and TRBJ1-2; D not resolved. Germline CDR1 is LNHDA and CDR2 is SQIVND (reference sequence). Trimming cost V 3 bases and J 2 bases, with 7 bases left between them. The CDR3 is 13 residues long. DNA of the CDR3: TGTGCCAGTAGTATTCAACAAAACTATGGCTACACCTTC. It is translated as CASSIQQNYGYTF. Filled out from reference TRBV19 and TRBJ1-2, the complete variable domain reads DGGITQSPKYLFRKEGQNVTLSCEQNLNHDAMYWYRQDPGQGLRLIYYSQIVNDFQKGDIAEGYSVSREKKESFPLTVTSAQKNPTAFYLCASSIQQNYGYTFGSGTRLTVV.

The CDR3 DNA reads TGTGCCACCACTGAGAGGGGGCGGGTGAGCAATCAGCCCCAGCATTTT. This sequence encodes CATTERGRVSNQPQHF. The genes are TRBV6-1 and TRBJ1-5, with 7 nucleotides matching TRBD1. Germline V CDR1 and CDR2: MNHNS, SASEGT. The J segment lost 1 base and the V segment lost 10 bases, leaving 13 bases of the junction unmatched. This CDR3 comprises 16 residues.